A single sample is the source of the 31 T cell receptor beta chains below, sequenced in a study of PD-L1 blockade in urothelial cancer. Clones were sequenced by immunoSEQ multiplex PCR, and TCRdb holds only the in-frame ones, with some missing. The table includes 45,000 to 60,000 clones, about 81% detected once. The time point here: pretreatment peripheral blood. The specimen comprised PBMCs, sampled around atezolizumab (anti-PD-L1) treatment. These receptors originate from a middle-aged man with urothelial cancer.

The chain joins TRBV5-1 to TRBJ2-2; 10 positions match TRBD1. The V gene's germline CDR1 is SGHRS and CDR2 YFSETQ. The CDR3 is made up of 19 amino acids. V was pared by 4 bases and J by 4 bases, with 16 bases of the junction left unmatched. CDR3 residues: CASSGTAGQGTLSTGELFF. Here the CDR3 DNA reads TGCGCCAGCAGCGGAACCGCGGGACAGGGGACCCTATCCACCGGGGAGCTGTTTTTT.

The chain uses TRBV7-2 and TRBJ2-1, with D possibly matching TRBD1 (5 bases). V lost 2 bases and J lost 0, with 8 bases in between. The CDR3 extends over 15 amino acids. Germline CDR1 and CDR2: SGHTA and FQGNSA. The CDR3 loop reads CASSLQGSSYNEQFF. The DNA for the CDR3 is TGTGCCAGCAGCTTACAGGGCAGCTCCTACAATGAGCAGTTCTTC.

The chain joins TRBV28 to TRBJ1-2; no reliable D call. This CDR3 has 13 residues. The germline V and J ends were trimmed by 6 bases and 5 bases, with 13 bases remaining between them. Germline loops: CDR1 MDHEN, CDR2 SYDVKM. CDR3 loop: CASRSSGLYGYTF. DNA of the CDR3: TGTGCCAGCAGATCCTCGGGTCTGTATGGCTACACCTTC.

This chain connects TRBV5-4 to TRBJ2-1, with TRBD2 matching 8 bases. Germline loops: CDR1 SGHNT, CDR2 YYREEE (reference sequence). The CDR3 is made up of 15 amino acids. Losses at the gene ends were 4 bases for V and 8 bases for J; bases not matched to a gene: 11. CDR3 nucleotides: TGTGCCAGCAGCCCCTTTAAGACTAGCGCCGATGAGCAGTTCTTC. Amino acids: CASSPFKTSADEQFF.

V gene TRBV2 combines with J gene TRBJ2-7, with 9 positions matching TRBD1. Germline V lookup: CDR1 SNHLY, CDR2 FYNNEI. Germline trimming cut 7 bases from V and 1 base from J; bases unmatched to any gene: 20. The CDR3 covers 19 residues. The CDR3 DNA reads TGTGCCAGCAAGGGATCCTCAGGGAGGGGACAGGGTTCTTCCTACGAGCAGTACGTC. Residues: CASKGSSGRGQGSSYEQYV.

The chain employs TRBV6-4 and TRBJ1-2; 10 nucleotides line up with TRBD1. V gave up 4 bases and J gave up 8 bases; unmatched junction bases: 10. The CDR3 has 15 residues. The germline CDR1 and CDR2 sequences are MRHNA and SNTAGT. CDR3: CASSVTGTGVDGYTF. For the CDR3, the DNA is TGTGCCAGCAGTGTCACCGGGACAGGGGTCGACGGCTACACCTTC.

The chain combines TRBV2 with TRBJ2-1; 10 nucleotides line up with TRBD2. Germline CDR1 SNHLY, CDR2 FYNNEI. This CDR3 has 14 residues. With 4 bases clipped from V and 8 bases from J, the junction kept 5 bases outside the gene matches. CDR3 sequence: CASSGASGSYEQFF. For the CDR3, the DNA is TGTGCCAGCAGTGGGGCTAGCGGGAGCTATGAGCAGTTCTTC.

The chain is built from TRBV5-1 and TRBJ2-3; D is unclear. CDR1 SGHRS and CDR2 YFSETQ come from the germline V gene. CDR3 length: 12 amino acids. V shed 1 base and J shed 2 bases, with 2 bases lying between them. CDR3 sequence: CASSLLTDTQYF. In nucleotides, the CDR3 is TGCGCCAGCAGCTTGCTCACAGATACGCAGTATTTT.

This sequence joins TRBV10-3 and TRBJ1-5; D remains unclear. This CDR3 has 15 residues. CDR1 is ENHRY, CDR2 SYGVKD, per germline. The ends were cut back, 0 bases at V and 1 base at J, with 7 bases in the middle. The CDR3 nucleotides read TGTGCCATCAGTGAGTCGGGAGGGAGCAATCAGCCCCAGCATTTT. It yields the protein CAISESGGSNQPQHF.

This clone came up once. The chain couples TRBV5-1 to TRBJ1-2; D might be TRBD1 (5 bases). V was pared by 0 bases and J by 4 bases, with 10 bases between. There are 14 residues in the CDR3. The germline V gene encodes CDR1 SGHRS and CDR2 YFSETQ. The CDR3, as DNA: TGCGCCAGCAGCTTGGCAACAGGTACCTATGGCTACACCTTC. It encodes CASSLATGTYGYTF.

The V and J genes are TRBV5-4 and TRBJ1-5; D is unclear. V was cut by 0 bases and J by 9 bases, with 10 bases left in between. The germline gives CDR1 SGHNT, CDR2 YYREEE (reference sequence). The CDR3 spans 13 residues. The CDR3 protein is CASSLDGVGPQHF. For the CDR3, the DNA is TGTGCCAGCAGCTTGGACGGGGTTGGGCCCCAGCATTTT.

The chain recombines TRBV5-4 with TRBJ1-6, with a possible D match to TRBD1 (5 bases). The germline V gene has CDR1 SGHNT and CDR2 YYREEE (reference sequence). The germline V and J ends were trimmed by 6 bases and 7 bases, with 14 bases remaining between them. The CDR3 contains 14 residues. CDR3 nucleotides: TGTGCCAGCATGCGGGGGGATAGAAATTCACCCCTCCACTTT. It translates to CASMRGDRNSPLHF. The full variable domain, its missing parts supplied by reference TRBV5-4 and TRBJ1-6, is ETGVTQSPTHLIKTRGQQVTLRCSSQSGHNTVSWYQQALGQGPQFIFQYYREEENGRGNFPPRFSGLQFPNYSSELNVNALELDDSALYLCASMRGDRNSPLHFGNGTRLTVT.

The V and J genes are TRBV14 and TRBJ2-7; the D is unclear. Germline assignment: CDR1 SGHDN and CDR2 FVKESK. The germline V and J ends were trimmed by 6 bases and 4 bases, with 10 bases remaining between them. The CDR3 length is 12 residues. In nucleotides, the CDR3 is TGTGCCAGCAGTCCCGATCGGTACGAGCAGTACTTC. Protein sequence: CASSPDRYEQYF.

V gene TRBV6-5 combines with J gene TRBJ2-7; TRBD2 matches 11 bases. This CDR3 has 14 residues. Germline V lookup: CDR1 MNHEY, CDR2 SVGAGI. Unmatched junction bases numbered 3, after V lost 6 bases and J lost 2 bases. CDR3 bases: TGTGCCAGCAGCGGACTAGCGGGCGCCTACGAGCAGTACTTC. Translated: CASSGLAGAYEQYF.

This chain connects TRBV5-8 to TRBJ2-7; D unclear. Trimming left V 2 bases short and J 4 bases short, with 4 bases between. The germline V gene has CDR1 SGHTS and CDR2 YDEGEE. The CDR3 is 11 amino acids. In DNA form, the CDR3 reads TGTGCCAGCAGCTTTCTATACGAGCAGTACTTC. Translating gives CASSFLYEQYF.

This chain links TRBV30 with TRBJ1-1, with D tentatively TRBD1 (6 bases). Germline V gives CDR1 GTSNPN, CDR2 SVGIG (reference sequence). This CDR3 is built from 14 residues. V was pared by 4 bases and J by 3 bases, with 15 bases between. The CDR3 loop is CAWIPKGVDTEAFF. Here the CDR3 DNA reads TGTGCCTGGATTCCCAAGGGGGTAGACACTGAAGCTTTCTTT. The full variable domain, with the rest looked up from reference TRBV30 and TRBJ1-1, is SQTIHQWPATLVQPVGSPLSLECTVEGTSNPNLYWYRQAAGRGLQLLFYSVGIGQISSEVPQNLSASRPQDRQFILSSKKLLLSDSGFYLCAWIPKGVDTEAFFGQGTRLTVV.

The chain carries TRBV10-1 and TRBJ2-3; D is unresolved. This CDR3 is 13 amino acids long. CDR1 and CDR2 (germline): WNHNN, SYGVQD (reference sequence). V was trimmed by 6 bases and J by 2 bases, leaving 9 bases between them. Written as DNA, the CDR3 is TGCGCCAGCAGCCCTGACAACACAGATACGCAGTATTTT. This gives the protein CASSPDNTDTQYF.

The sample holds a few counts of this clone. The CDR3 coding sequence is TGCGCCAGTGGGGGGGGCGCCAACTATGGCTACACCTTC. It specifies CASGGGANYGYTF. The V call is TRBV5-1, the J call TRBJ1-2; D is possibly TRBD1 (6 bases). This CDR3 region has 13 residues. The germline V and J ends were trimmed by 8 bases and 2 bases, with 13 bases remaining between them. CDR1 is SGHRS and CDR2 is YFSETQ in the germline V gene.

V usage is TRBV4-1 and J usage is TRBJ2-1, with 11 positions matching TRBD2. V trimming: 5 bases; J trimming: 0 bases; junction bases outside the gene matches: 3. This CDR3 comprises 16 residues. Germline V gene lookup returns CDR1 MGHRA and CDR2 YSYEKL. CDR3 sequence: CASSVAGGSSYNEQFF. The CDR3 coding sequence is TGCGCCAGCAGCGTAGCGGGGGGGAGCTCCTACAATGAGCAGTTCTTC.

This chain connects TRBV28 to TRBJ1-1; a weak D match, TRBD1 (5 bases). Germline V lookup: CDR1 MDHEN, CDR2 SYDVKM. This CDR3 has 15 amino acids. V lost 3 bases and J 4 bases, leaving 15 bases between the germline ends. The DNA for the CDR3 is TGTGCCAGCAGTTTGGGGGGGGGTTACGGCACTGAAGCTTTCTTT. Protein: CASSLGGGYGTEAFF.

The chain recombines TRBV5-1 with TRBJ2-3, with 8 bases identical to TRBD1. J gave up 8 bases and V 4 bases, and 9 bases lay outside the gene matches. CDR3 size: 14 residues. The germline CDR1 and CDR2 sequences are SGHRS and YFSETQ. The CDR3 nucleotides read TGCGCCAGCAGCCCCGGACAGGGATTAGCTACGCAGTATTTT. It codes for CASSPGQGLATQYF.

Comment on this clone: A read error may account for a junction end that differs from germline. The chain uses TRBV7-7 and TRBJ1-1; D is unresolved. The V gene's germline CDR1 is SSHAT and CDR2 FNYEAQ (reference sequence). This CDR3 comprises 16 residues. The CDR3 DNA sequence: TGTGCTAGCAGAAAACAATGCGGAGGATTGAACACTGAAGCTTTCTTT. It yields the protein CASRKQCGGLNTEAFF.

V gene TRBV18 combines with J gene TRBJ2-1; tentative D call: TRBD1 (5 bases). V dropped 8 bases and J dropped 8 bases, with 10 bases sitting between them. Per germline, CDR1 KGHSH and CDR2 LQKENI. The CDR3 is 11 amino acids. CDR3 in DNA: TGTGCCAGCACCAGGGATGATGAGCAGTTCTTC. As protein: CASTRDDEQFF. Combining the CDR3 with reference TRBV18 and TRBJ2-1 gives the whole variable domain NAGVMQNPRHLVRRRGQEARLRCSPMKGHSHVYWYRQLPEEGLKFMVYLQKENIIDESGMPKERFSAEFPKEGPSILRIQQVVRGDSAAYFCASTRDDEQFFGPGTRLTVL.

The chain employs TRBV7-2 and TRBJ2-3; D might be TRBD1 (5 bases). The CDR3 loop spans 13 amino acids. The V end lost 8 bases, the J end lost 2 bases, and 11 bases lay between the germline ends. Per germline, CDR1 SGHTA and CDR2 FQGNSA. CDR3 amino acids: CASDRGNTDTQYF. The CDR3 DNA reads TGTGCCAGCGATAGGGGCAACACAGATACGCAGTATTTT. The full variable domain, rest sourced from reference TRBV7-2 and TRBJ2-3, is GAGVSQSPSNKVTEKGKDVELRCDPISGHTALYWYRQSLGQGLEFLIYFQGNSAPDKSGLPSDRFSAERTGGSVSTLTIQRTQQEDSAVYLCASDRGNTDTQYFGPGTRLTVL.

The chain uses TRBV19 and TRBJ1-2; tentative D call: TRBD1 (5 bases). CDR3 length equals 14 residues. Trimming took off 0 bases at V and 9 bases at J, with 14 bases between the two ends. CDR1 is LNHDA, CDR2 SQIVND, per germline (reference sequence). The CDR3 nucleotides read TGTGCCAGTAGTATAGATCGTACGAACAGGCGCTACACCTTC. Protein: CASSIDRTNRRYTF. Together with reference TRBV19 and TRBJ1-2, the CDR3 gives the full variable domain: DGGITQSPKYLFRKEGQNVTLSCEQNLNHDAMYWYRQDPGQGLRLIYYSQIVNDFQKGDIAEGYSVSREKKESFPLTVTSAQKNPTAFYLCASSIDRTNRRYTFGSGTRLTVV.

The chain's CDR3 is CASTSGSSTSGYNEQFF. The CDR3 region has the DNA TGTGCCAGTACCAGCGGGAGCTCCACCTCTGGCTACAATGAGCAGTTCTTC. The V and J genes are TRBV19 and TRBJ2-1, with TRBD2 identical over 8 bases. This CDR3 has 17 residues. J gave up 3 bases and V 7 bases, and 14 bases lay outside the gene matches. Germline CDR1 and CDR2: LNHDA and SQIVND (reference sequence).

CDR3 DNA sequence: TGTGCCAGCAGCCCCGCCGGAGGGTCTGGAAACACCATATATTTT. This translates into CASSPAGGSGNTIYF. V usage is TRBV14 and J usage is TRBJ1-3; no definite D call. V lost 4 bases, J lost 1 base, and 11 bases lay in between. The CDR3 consists of 15 residues. Germline lookup yields CDR1 SGHDN and CDR2 FVKESK. The complete variable domain, with remaining parts taken from reference TRBV14 and TRBJ1-3, reads EAGVTQFPSHSVIEKGQTVTLRCDPISGHDNLYWYRRVMGKEIKFLLHFVKESKQDESGMPNNRFLAERTGGTYSTLKVQPAELEDSGVYFCASSPAGGSGNTIYFGEGSWLTVV.

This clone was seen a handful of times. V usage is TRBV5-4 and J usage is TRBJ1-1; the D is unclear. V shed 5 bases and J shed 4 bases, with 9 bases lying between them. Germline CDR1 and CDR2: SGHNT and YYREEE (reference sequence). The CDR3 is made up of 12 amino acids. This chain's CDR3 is CASSRGLTEAFF. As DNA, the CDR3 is TGTGCCAGCAGTAGAGGCCTCACTGAAGCTTTCTTT.

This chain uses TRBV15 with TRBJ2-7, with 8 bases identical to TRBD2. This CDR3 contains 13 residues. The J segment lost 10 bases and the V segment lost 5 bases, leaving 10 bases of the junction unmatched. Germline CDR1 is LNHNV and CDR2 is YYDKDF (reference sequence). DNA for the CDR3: TGTGCCACCAGCCCCGGCGGGGGGACGGTACAGTACGTC. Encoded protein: CATSPGGGTVQYV.

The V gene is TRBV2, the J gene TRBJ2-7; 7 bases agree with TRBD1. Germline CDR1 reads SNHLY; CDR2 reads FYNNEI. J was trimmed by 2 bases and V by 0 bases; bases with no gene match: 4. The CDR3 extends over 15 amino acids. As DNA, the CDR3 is TGTGCCAGCAGTGAAGCCCGGACAGGCCCCTACGAGCAGTACTTC. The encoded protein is CASSEARTGPYEQYF.

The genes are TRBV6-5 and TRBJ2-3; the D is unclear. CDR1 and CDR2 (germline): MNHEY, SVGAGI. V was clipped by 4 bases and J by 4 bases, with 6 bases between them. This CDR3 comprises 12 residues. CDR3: CASSSPADTQYF. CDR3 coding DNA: TGTGCCAGCAGTTCCCCGGCAGATACGCAGTATTTT.